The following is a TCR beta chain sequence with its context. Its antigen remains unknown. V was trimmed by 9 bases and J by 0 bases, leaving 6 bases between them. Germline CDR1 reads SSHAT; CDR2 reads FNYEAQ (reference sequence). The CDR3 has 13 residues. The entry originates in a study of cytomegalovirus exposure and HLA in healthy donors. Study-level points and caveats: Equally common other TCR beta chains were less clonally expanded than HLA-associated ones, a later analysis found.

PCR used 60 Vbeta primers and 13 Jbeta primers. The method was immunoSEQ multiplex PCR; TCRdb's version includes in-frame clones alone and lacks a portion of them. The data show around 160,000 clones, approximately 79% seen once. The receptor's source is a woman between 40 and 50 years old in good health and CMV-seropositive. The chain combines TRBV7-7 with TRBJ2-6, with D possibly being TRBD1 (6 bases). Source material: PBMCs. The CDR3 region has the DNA TGTGCCAGACAGGGCTCTGGGGCCAACGTCCTGACTTTC. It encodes CARQGSGANVLTF. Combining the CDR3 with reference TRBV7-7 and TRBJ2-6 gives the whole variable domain GAGVSQSPRYKVTKRGQDVTLRCDPISSHATLYWYQQALGQGPEFLTYFNYEAQPDKSGLPSDRFSAERPEGSISTLTIQRTEQRDSAMYRCARQGSGANVLTFGAGSRLTVL.